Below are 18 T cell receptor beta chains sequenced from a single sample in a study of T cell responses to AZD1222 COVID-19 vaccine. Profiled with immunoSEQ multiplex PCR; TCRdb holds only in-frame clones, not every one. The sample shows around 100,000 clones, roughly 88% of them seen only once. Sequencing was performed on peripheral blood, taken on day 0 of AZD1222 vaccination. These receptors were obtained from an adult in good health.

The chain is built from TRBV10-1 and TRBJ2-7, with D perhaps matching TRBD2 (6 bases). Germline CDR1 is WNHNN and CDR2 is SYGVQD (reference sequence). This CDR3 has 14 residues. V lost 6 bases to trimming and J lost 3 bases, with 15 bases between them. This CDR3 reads CASRARDSLYEQYF. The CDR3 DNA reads TGCGCCAGCAGGGCTCGGGACTCCCTCTACGAGCAGTACTTC.

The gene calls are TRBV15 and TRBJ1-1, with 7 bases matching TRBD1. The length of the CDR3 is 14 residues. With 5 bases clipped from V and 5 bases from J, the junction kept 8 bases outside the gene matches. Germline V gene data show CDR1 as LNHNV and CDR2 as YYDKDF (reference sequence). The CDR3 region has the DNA TGTGCCACCAGCCATGGACAGGTCGAAACTGAAGCTTTCTTT. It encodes CATSHGQVETEAFF.

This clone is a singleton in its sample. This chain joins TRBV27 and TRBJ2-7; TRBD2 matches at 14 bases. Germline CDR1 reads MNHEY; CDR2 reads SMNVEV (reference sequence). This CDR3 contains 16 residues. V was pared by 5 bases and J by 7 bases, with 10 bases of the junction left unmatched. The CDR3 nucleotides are TGTGCCAGCAGTCCGGGGACTAGCGGGAGATCGTGGGAGCAGTACTTC. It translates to CASSPGTSGRSWEQYF.

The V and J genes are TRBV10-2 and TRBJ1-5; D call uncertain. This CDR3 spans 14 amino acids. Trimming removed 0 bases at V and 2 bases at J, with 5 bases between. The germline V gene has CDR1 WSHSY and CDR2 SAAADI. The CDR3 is CASSESTGNQPQHF. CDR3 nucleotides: TGCGCCAGCAGTGAGTCGACTGGCAATCAGCCCCAGCATTTT.

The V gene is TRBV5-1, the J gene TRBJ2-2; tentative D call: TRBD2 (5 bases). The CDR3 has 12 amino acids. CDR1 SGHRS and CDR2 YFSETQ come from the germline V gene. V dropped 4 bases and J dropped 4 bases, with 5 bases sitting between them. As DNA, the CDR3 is TGCGCCAGCAGCGAGGGCACCGGGGAGCTGTTTTTT. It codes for CASSEGTGELFF.

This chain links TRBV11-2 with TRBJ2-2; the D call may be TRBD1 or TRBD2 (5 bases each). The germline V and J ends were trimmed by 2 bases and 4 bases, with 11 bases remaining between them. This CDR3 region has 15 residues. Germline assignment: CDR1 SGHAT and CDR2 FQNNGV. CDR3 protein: CASSLTPGGTGELFF. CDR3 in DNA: TGTGCCAGCAGCTTAACCCCTGGGGGCACCGGGGAGCTGTTTTTT. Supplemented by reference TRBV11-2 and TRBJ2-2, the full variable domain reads EAGVAQSPRYKIIEKRQSVAFWCNPISGHATLYWYQQILGQGPKLLIQFQNNGVVDDSQLPKDRFSAERLKGVDSTLKIQPAKLEDSAVYLCASSLTPGGTGELFFGEGSRLTVL.

The CDR3 here is CASSYGSDSGNTIYF. DNA for the CDR3: TGTGCCAGCAGTTACGGGTCTGACTCTGGAAACACCATATATTTT. This chain joins TRBV6-5 and TRBJ1-3, with unresolved D. This CDR3 has 15 residues. The germline V gene encodes CDR1 MNHEY and CDR2 SVGAGI. Trimming stripped 2 bases from V and 0 bases from J, with 8 bases between.

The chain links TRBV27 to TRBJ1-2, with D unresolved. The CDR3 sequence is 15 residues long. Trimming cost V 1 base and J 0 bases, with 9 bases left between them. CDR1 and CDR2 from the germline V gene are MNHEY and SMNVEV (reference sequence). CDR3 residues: CASSLFPSANYGYTF. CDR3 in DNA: TGTGCCAGCAGTTTATTCCCCTCAGCTAACTATGGCTACACCTTC.

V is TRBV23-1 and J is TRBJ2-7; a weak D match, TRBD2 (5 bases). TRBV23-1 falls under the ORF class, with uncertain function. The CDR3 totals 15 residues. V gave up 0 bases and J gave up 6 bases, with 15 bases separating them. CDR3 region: CASSQSLDSEAEQYF. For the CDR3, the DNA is TGCGCCAGCAGTCAATCGTTGGACTCTGAGGCCGAGCAGTACTTC.

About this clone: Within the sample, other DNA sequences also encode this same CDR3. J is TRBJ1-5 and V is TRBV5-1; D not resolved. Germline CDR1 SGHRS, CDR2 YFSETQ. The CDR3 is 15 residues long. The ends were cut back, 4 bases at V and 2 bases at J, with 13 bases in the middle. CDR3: CASSPWAGGNQPQHF. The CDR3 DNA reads TGCGCCAGCAGCCCTTGGGCAGGCGGCAATCAGCCCCAGCATTTT.

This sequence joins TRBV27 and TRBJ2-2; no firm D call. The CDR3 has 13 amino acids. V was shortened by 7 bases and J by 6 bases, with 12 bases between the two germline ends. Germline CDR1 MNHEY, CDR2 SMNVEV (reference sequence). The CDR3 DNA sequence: TGTGCCAGCAAGAAGGGTACCGCCGGGGAGCTGTTTTTT. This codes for CASKKGTAGELFF.

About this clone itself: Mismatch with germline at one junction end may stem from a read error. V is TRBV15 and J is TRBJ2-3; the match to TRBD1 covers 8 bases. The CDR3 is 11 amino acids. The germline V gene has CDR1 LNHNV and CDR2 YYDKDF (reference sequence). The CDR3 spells CATSGTGTQYF. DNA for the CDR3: TGTGCCACCAGCGGGACAGGTACGCAGTATTTT.

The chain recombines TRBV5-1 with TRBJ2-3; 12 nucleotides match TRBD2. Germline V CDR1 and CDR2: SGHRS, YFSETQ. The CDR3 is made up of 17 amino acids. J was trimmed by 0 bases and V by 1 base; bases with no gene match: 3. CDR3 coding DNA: TGCGCCAGCAGCTTGTCAGGACTAGCGGGGAGCACAGATACGCAGTATTTT. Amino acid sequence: CASSLSGLAGSTDTQYF.

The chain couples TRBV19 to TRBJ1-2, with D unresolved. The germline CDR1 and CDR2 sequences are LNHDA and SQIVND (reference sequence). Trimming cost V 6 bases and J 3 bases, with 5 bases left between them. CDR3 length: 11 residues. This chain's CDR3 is CASRGDYGYTF. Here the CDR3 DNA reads TGTGCCAGTAGAGGTGACTATGGCTACACCTTC.

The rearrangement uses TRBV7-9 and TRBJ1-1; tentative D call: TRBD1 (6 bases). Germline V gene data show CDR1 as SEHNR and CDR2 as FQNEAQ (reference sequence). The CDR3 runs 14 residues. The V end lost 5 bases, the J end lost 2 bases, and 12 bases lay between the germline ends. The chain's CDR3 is CASSGRGLNTEAFF. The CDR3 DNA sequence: TGTGCCAGCAGCGGCAGGGGTCTAAACACTGAAGCTTTCTTT.

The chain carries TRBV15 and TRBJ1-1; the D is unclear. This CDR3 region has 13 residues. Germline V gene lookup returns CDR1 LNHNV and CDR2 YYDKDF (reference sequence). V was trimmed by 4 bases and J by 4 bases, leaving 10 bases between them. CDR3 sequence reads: CATSTRERTEAFF. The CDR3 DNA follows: TGTGCCACCAGCACAAGGGAACGCACTGAAGCTTTCTTT.

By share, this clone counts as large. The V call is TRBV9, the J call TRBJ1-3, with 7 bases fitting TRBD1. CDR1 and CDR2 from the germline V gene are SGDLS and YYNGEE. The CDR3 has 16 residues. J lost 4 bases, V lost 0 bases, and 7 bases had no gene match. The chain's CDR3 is CASSVDSTGLGNTIYF. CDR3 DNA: TGTGCCAGCAGCGTAGATTCGACAGGGCTGGGAAACACCATATATTTT.

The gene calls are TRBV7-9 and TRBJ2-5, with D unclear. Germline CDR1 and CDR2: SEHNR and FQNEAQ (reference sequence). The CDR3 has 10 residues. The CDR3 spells CAVKKETQYF. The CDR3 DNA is TGTGCTGTTAAAAAAGAGACCCAGTACTTC.